The 4 T cell receptor beta chains given below trace back to one sample, sequenced in a study of T-cell reconstitution after alpha-beta-depleted transplantation in children. Unique molecular identifiers were built into the TCRbeta library. Using its own MiXCR run on the PCR reads, TCRdb lists one record per CDR3 protein. The sample includes 480,000 or so distinct CDR3 sequences, over 9.5% of them seen just once. Source: PBMCs, taken before TCRalphabeta/CD19-depleted stem cell transplant. Receptors were obtained from a child younger than 10 with inherited bone marrow failure, due to receive a stem cell transplant.

A word on this clonotype: A single base separates this from a much larger clone, so it may be a read error. The rearrangement uses TRBV21-1 and TRBJ2-5. TRBV21-1 is designated a pseudogene. The CDR3 runs 14 residues. CDR3 sequence: CASSRRVGQEAQYF. Written as DNA, the CDR3 is TGTGCCAGCAGCCGACGGGTCGGGCAAGAGGCCCAGTACTTC.

This clonotype showed up many times. The rearrangement links TRBV25-1 to TRBJ1-2; 8 bases map to TRBD1. J gave up 8 bases and V 8 bases, and 4 bases lay outside the gene matches. The CDR3 runs to 11 residues. Germline V CDR1 and CDR2: MGHDK, SYGVNS. CDR3 in amino acids: CASGQGAGYTF. DNA for the CDR3: TGTGCCAGCGGGCAGGGGGCCGGCTACACCTTC.

The chain couples TRBV5-1 to TRBJ2-1, with TRBD2 matching 9 bases. J lost 7 bases, V lost 0 bases, and 20 bases had no gene match. Germline V gene lookup returns CDR1 SGHRS and CDR2 YFSETQ. The CDR3 covers 20 residues. The CDR3 coding sequence is TGCGCCAGCAGCTTGGCCGGGGCGGCTAGCGGGACCCCTTCGAGAAATGAGCAGTTCTTC. The encoded protein is CASSLAGAASGTPSRNEQFF.

As regards this clonotype: A much larger clone lies one base from this, so it may be a read error. This chain connects TRBV7-6 to TRBJ2-7; D tentatively fits TRBD1 or TRBD2 (5 bases each). Germline V gene lookup returns CDR1 SGHVS and CDR2 FNYEAQ. The germline V and J ends were trimmed by 1 base and 3 bases, with 13 bases remaining between them. The length of the CDR3 is 15 residues. CDR3 sequence (DNA): TGTGCCAGCAGCTTAGGTCCGACAGCGGACTACGAGCAGTACTTC. As protein: CASSLGPTADYEQYF.